This T cell receptor (beta chain) was identified during a study of cytomegalovirus exposure and HLA in healthy donors. About this clone itself: What it recognizes is unknown. An end of the junction does not agree with germline; a read error may underlie this.

Overall study results and limits: Associated with cytomegalovirus, according to the listing, were 150 to 200 TCR beta chains. Association of about 17,000 TCR beta sequences with HLA alleles was found at 0.05 false discovery rate in a later analysis.

From germline, CDR1 is MNHEY and CDR2 SMNVEV (reference sequence). This CDR3 has 15 amino acids. This PCR relied on a set of 60 Vbeta primers and 13 Jbeta primers. The repertoire was sequenced with immunoSEQ multiplex PCR; TCRdb's copy has only in-frame clones and lacks some. The repertoire holds 130,000 or so clones, less than 85% seen once, with approximately 2.1% in the top ten. The TCR sequence derives from a woman in her forties in good health and CMV-seropositive. Sequenced: PBMCs. The V gene is TRBV27, the J gene TRBJ1-4; 12 bases match TRBD1. In DNA form, the CDR3 reads TGTGCCAGCACCGGGACAGGGGGCTTGAGGGGAAAAACTGTTTTT. This codes for CASTGTGGLRGKTVF.